These 28 T cell receptor beta chains were all obtained from the same sample, sequenced in a study of blood T cell repertoires in COVID-19. Assay used: immunoSEQ multiplex PCR; TCRdb lists only in-frame clones, some missing. The sample records roughly 46,000 clones, 70% to 90% being singletons. The sample was peripheral blood. The receptors were gathered from a human donor in a cohort sampled during active COVID-19. The donor label of this sample is uncertain.

The chain couples TRBV3-1 (or the pseudogene TRBV3-2) to TRBJ2-5; D is perhaps TRBD1 (6 bases). The CDR3 loop spans 18 amino acids. Germline V gene lookup returns CDR1 LGHDT and CDR2 YNNKEL (reference sequence). Between the trimmed V and J ends, which lost 0 bases and 0 bases, there was a span of 17 bases. Written as DNA, the CDR3 is TGTGCCAGCAGCCAAGACAGGGGTGGGCTCCTGTACCAAGAGACCCAGTACTTC. Translating it yields CASSQDRGGLLYQETQYF.

Only one count was recorded for this clone. The genes are TRBV12-3 or TRBV12-4 and TRBJ2-7; TRBD1 aligns across 7 bases. The junction had 5 bases not matched to a gene; V was cut back by 6 bases and J by 3 bases. This CDR3 comprises 13 residues. CDR3 amino acids: CASSRGQVYEQYF. The CDR3 DNA sequence: TGTGCCAGCAGCCGAGGACAGGTCTACGAGCAGTACTTC.

The rearrangement uses TRBV2 and TRBJ2-5, with TRBD2 identical over 7 bases. With 1 base clipped from V and 7 bases from J, the junction kept 6 bases outside the gene matches. The CDR3 sequence is 14 residues long. Germline V gene sequence: CDR1 SNHLY, CDR2 FYNNEI. In DNA, the CDR3 is TGTGCCAGCAGTGAAGTACCTAGCGGTGGGACCCAGTACTTC. It yields the protein CASSEVPSGGTQYF.

The chain employs TRBV6-1 and TRBJ2-7; 10 bases match TRBD1. The CDR3 length is 15 residues. With V trimmed by 0 bases and J by 4 bases, 3 bases remained unmatched. Germline V gene data show CDR1 as MNHNS and CDR2 as SASEGT. CDR3 residues: CASSEAGTGVYEQYF. As DNA, the CDR3 is TGTGCCAGCAGTGAAGCGGGGACAGGGGTGTACGAGCAGTACTTC.

The chain uses TRBV27 and TRBJ1-6, with TRBD1 identical over 9 bases. The J segment lost 9 bases and the V segment lost 5 bases, leaving 14 bases of the junction unmatched. The CDR3 is made up of 17 amino acids. Germline V CDR1 and CDR2: MNHEY, SMNVEV (reference sequence). The CDR3 is CASSHRPGTGSGSPLHF. CDR3 sequence (DNA): TGTGCCAGCAGTCATCGTCCCGGGACAGGGTCGGGTTCACCCCTCCACTTT.

The chain couples TRBV18 to TRBJ2-2; tentatively, D is TRBD2 (7 bases). Trimming removed 6 bases from V and 1 base from J, with 18 bases in between. The germline gives CDR1 KGHSH, CDR2 LQKENI. The CDR3 covers 17 residues. CDR3 protein: CASSLMGGTKNTGELFF. Here the CDR3 DNA reads TGTGCCAGCTCCCTCATGGGAGGGACAAAGAACACCGGGGAGCTGTTTTTT.

The genes are TRBV4-3 and TRBJ2-3, with D maybe TRBD1 (6 bases). Deletions cut 0 bases from V and 6 bases from J, with 16 bases between. CDR3 length equals 16 residues. Germline V lookup: CDR1 LGHNA, CDR2 YSLEER. The CDR3 DNA is TGCGCCAGCAGCCAAGATCGCAGGGGCCCTGGGGATACGCAGTATTTT. Translated: CASSQDRRGPGDTQYF.

The chain carries TRBV27 and TRBJ2-1; the D gene is possibly TRBD2 (6 bases). From germline, CDR1 is MNHEY and CDR2 SMNVEV (reference sequence). There are 14 residues in the CDR3. V was pared by 9 bases and J by 7 bases, with 19 bases between. CDR3 DNA sequence: TGTGCCAGTACCATGCGGGGAGGAGCAAATGAGCAGTTCTTC. It codes for CASTMRGGANEQFF.

Details on this clone: The same CDR3 arises from other DNA sequences in this sample as well. V and J are TRBV27 and TRBJ1-2, with D possibly matching TRBD1 (5 bases). V lost 3 bases and J 7 bases, leaving 12 bases between the germline ends. Per germline, CDR1 MNHEY and CDR2 SMNVEV (reference sequence). CDR3 length: 13 amino acids. The chain's CDR3 is CASSLGGVGGYTF. The CDR3 region has the DNA TGTGCCAGCAGTTTGGGGGGGGTCGGTGGCTACACCTTC.

DNA for the CDR3: TGTGCCAGCAGCTTGGGGGCCGGGGAGGAAGCTTTCTTT. This gives the protein CASSLGAGEEAFF. This rearrangement joins TRBV5-6 to TRBJ1-1; D is ambiguous. Trimming shortened V by 0 bases and J by 8 bases, and 11 bases separated the two germline ends. The germline V gene has CDR1 SGHDT and CDR2 YYEEEE. The length of the CDR3 is 13 residues.

The chain recombines TRBV9 with TRBJ2-1, with D hard to call. Trimming left V 0 bases short and J 9 bases short, with 16 bases between. The germline CDR1 and CDR2 sequences are SGDLS and YYNGEE. The CDR3 is 15 amino acids. The CDR3 DNA follows: TGTGCCAGCAGCGTAGGGCCTCGCCCAGGTGCTGAGCAGTTCTTC. Protein sequence: CASSVGPRPGAEQFF.

In its sample, this clone was seen a few times. The rearrangement links TRBV15 to TRBJ2-7; D possibly corresponds to TRBD2 (6 bases). CDR1 and CDR2 from the germline V gene are LNHNV and YYDKDF (reference sequence). This CDR3 has 12 amino acids. V lost 9 bases and J lost 2, with 11 bases in between. Here the CDR3 reads CATSGQTYEQYF. Here the CDR3 DNA reads TGTGCCACAAGCGGGCAAACCTACGAGCAGTACTTC.

The V gene is TRBV27, the J gene TRBJ2-3; TRBD2 might be the D (6 bases). The CDR3 has 16 amino acids. CDR1 MNHEY and CDR2 SMNVEV come from the germline V gene (reference sequence). Between the trimmed V and J ends, which lost 2 bases and 5 bases, there was a span of 17 bases. In DNA form, the CDR3 reads TGTGCCAGCAGTTTAAGGAGACTAGACCAAGTAGATACGCAGTATTTT. This codes for CASSLRRLDQVDTQYF.

This clone was observed a handful of times. The chain employs TRBV3-1 (or the pseudogene TRBV3-2) and TRBJ1-6; TRBD1 matches at 8 bases. J gave up 8 bases and V 0 bases, and 3 bases lay outside the gene matches. CDR1 and CDR2 (germline): LGHDT, YNNKEL (reference sequence). CDR3 length: 15 amino acids. CDR3 amino acids: CASSQDDRGDSPLHF. The CDR3, as DNA: TGTGCCAGCAGCCAAGACGACAGGGGAGATTCACCCCTCCACTTT.

V is TRBV10-3 and J is TRBJ2-3; weak D call: TRBD1 (6 bases). The CDR3 runs to 15 residues. The germline V gene has CDR1 ENHRY and CDR2 SYGVKD. V lost 6 bases to trimming and J lost 2 bases, with 15 bases between them. The CDR3 is CAIRDPGHNTDTQYF. The CDR3 DNA reads TGTGCCATCAGAGACCCGGGACATAACACAGATACGCAGTATTTT.

To note about this clone: Sequence at one end of the junction differs from germline and may be a read error. The same CDR3 also results from other DNA sequences found in this sample. The rearrangement joins TRBV10-3 to TRBJ1-5; tentatively, D is TRBD1 (5 bases). The CDR3 has 15 amino acids. CDR1 ENHRY and CDR2 SYGVKD come from the germline V gene. The CDR3 reads CAIRGPQGDNQPQHF. The CDR3 DNA is TGTGCCATCCGCGGACCGCAGGGTGACAATCAGCCCCAACATTTT.

The sample holds one count of this clone. The chain uses TRBV11-2 and TRBJ2-1; weak D call: TRBD1 (5 bases). This CDR3 spans 14 amino acids. Deletions cut 5 bases from V and 6 bases from J, with 14 bases between. The germline gives CDR1 SGHAT, CDR2 FQNNGV. The CDR3, as DNA: TGTGCCAGCAGCCCCTCAGGGAATCGCAATGAGCAGTTCTTC. This gives the protein CASSPSGNRNEQFF. Together with reference TRBV11-2 and TRBJ2-1, the CDR3 gives the full variable domain: EAGVAQSPRYKIIEKRQSVAFWCNPISGHATLYWYQQILGQGPKLLIQFQNNGVVDDSQLPKDRFSAERLKGVDSTLKIQPAKLEDSAVYLCASSPSGNRNEQFFGPGTRLTVL.

CDR3 sequence (DNA): TGCGCCAGCAGCCAAGATGGGCTTAACTATGGCTACACCTTC. This gives the protein CASSQDGLNYGYTF. This sequence joins TRBV4-1 and TRBJ1-2; D not resolved. V lost 0 bases, J lost 1 base, and 6 bases lay in between. The CDR3 is 14 residues long. In germline, CDR1 is MGHRA, CDR2 YSYEKL.

The rearrangement joins TRBV7-9 to TRBJ2-7; 11 positions agree with TRBD1. V lost 0 bases to trimming and J lost 7 bases; unmatched junction nucleotides: 11. The CDR3 length is 17 residues. Per the germline V gene, CDR1 is SEHNR and CDR2 is FQNEAQ (reference sequence). CDR3 in amino acids: CASSLASPRTGGREQYF. CDR3 nucleotide sequence: TGTGCCAGCAGCTTAGCTAGCCCGAGGACAGGGGGCAGGGAGCAGTACTTC.

This clone is labeled medium-sized (0.01 to 0.1%). The genes are TRBV28 and TRBJ1-2; no definite D call. Trimming took off 2 bases at V and 4 bases at J, with 8 bases between the two ends. The CDR3 consists of 13 residues. The germline V gene encodes CDR1 MDHEN and CDR2 SYDVKM. The CDR3 region is CASSLRGLYGYTF. CDR3 coding DNA: TGTGCCAGCAGTTTACGAGGACTCTATGGCTACACCTTC.

As to this clone: At one boundary the junction diverges from the germline segment, which might be a read error. The chain joins TRBV19 to TRBJ1-2; D call uncertain. The CDR3 extends over 12 amino acids. CDR1 and CDR2 (germline): LNHDA, SQIVND (reference sequence). CDR3 amino acids: CASSSRNSGYTF. CDR3 bases: TGTGCCAGTAGTAGCCGTAACTCTGGCTACACCTTC.

The chain employs TRBV4-1 and TRBJ1-3; D unresolved. The CDR3 consists of 16 residues. Germline-derived CDR1 and CDR2 are MGHRA and YSYEKL. V was clipped by 0 bases and J by 0 bases, with 9 bases between them. The CDR3 sequence: CASSQDVTYSGNTIYF. CDR3 nucleotides: TGCGCCAGCAGCCAAGATGTGACATACTCTGGAAACACCATATATTTT.

The chain is built from TRBV10-3 and TRBJ2-1; TRBD2 matches 9 bases. J was trimmed by 0 bases and V by 8 bases; bases with no gene match: 2. Germline assignment: CDR1 ENHRY and CDR2 SYGVKD. This CDR3 spans 14 amino acids. The CDR3 here is CAIAGGSSYNEQFF. The CDR3 coding sequence is TGTGCCATCGCGGGGGGGAGCTCCTACAATGAGCAGTTCTTC.

The table lists this clone with a count of one. In DNA form, the CDR3 reads TGTGCCAGCAAATCAGGGGAATTGGGAAACACCATATATTTT. Translating it yields CASKSGELGNTIYF. The chain couples TRBV6-6 to TRBJ1-3, with D possibly matching TRBD1 (6 bases). V dropped 7 bases and J dropped 4 bases, with 14 bases sitting between them. Germline V gene data show CDR1 as MNHNY and CDR2 as SVGAGI (reference sequence). This CDR3 has 14 amino acids.

The chain couples TRBV6-5 to TRBJ1-1; D is ambiguous. The CDR3 length is 11 residues. V gave up 7 bases and J gave up 9 bases, with 12 bases separating them. Germline V lookup: CDR1 MNHEY, CDR2 SVGAGI. The CDR3 DNA reads as TGTGCCAGCACCTTTGGGAGGAAAGCTTTCTTT. It codes for CASTFGRKAFF.

J is TRBJ2-7 and V is TRBV6-5, with D hard to call. Trimming left V 5 bases short and J 5 bases short, with 19 bases between. This CDR3 contains 15 residues. Germline V gene lookup returns CDR1 MNHEY and CDR2 SVGAGI. As DNA, the CDR3 is TGTGCCAGCAGTCATCGAGACCAGTGGAGCGACGAGCAGTACTTC. Translating it yields CASSHRDQWSDEQYF.

V usage is TRBV7-2 and J usage is TRBJ2-7; D not certain. Germline assignment: CDR1 SGHTA and CDR2 FQGNSA. CDR3 size: 14 residues. V gave up 3 bases and J gave up 5 bases, with 14 bases separating them. The chain's CDR3 is CASSFAVQVHEQYF. DNA of the CDR3: TGTGCCAGCAGCTTCGCAGTCCAGGTCCACGAGCAGTACTTC.

The V gene is TRBV10-3, the J gene TRBJ2-7, with D perhaps TRBD1 (5 bases). CDR1 and CDR2 from the germline V gene are ENHRY and SYGVKD. V lost 0 bases to trimming and J lost 6 bases, with 12 bases between them. CDR3 length equals 14 residues. This CDR3 is CAISESVQGREQYF. The CDR3 nucleotides are TGTGCCATCAGTGAGTCGGTGCAGGGTCGCGAGCAGTACTTC.